These 4 T cell receptor beta chains originate from one sample sequenced in a study of post-analysis software for immune sequencing data. Findings of the study overall: With TRBV5-6, TRBV5-1 and TRBV20-1 included, about five TRBV segments were more frequent in patients than in controls.

Researchers reported that TCR beta cDNA libraries carried unique molecular identifiers. TCRdb itself ran the PCR reads through MiXCR, one entry per CDR3 protein. The table has 600,000 to 750,000 distinct CDR3 sequences, 59% seen once. These receptors are not linked to any known antigen. Specimen: blood. All receptors come from a girl aged 2 to 9 with multiple sclerosis.

This chain joins TRBV5-1 and TRBJ2-5; 9 bases are a match to TRBD2. CDR3 length: 14 amino acids. J was trimmed by 11 bases and V by 4 bases; bases with no gene match: 12. The germline CDR1 and CDR2 sequences are SGHRS and YFSETQ. CDR3 sequence: CASSPDQREDGQYF. CDR3 bases: TGCGCCAGCAGCCCCGACCAGCGGGAGGACGGGCAGTACTTC.

V and J are TRBV7-9 and TRBJ2-7; TRBD2 matches 8 bases. CDR1 and CDR2 from the germline V gene are SEHNR and FQNEAQ (reference sequence). Trimming at V came to 4 bases and at J to 4 bases, leaving 6 bases not matched to a gene. CDR3 length: 14 residues. DNA for the CDR3: TGTGCCAGCAGCTCAAGGCGGGAGGATTACGAGCAGTACTTC. Protein: CASSSRREDYEQYF.

This CDR3 is CASSLAYGTGGHRPPYEQYF. The CDR3 nucleotides read TGTGCCAGCAGCTTAGCTTATGGGACAGGGGGCCATCGGCCTCCTTACGAGCAGTACTTC. The V gene is TRBV7-6, the J gene TRBJ2-7; 12 nucleotides align to TRBD1. The junction had 16 bases not matched to a gene; V was cut back by 0 bases and J by 4 bases. The CDR3 spans 20 residues. Germline V gives CDR1 SGHVS, CDR2 FNYEAQ.

The rearrangement uses TRBV4-3 and TRBJ2-1; 12 bases match TRBD2. The CDR3 is made up of 16 amino acids. Trimming removed 1 base from V and 8 bases from J; junction bases left unmatched: 6. Germline CDR1 is LGHNA and CDR2 is YSLEER. The CDR3 DNA sequence: TGCGCCAGCAGCCAAGTGGCTAGCGGGGGGGCCGATGAGCAGTTCTTC. Amino acids: CASSQVASGGADEQFF.